The 32 T cell receptor beta chains below were found in one sample sequenced in a study of blood T cell repertoires in COVID-19 (TCRdb year 2020). The library was generated by the immunoSEQ multiplex PCR assay. In TCRdb, the immuneACCESS table is reduced to in-frame sequences with V and J assigned. These tables do not hold every clone; where another copy was compared, an unresolved V gene accounts for under half, and the others remain unexplained. This sample comprises 150,000 to 200,000 clones, around nine tenths of them detected only once. Jointly, the top ten make up roughly 21% of the sample. The source material was peripheral blood. The origin of the receptors is a man between 60 and 75 years old with active or convalescent COVID-19.

The gene calls are TRBV18 and TRBJ1-4; D uncertain. Trimming took 3 bases from V and 1 from J, leaving 15 bases between them. Germline V gene lookup returns CDR1 KGHSH and CDR2 LQKENI. The CDR3 spans 17 residues. CDR3 sequence reads: CASSPREGAKTNEKLFF. CDR3 DNA sequence: TGTGCCAGCTCACCGCGGGAGGGAGCTAAAACTAATGAAAAACTGTTTTTT.

The V gene is TRBV11-2, the J gene TRBJ2-2; 10 bases are shared with TRBD2. CDR3 size: 14 residues. V was pared by 2 bases and J by 8 bases, with 2 bases of the junction left unmatched. CDR1 is SGHAT and CDR2 is FQNNGV in the germline V gene. The CDR3 loop is CASSLLLAGGELFF. CDR3 bases: TGTGCCAGCAGCTTACTACTAGCGGGGGGGGAGCTGTTTTTT.

The chain carries TRBV6-5 and TRBJ2-2; 7 bases fit TRBD2. Looked up from germline, CDR1 is MNHEY and CDR2 is SVGAGI. This CDR3 contains 15 residues. The J segment lost 6 bases and the V segment lost 5 bases, leaving 9 bases of the junction unmatched. The CDR3 nucleotides are TGTGCCAGCAGTCTAGGGAGCGGGGTTGCCGGGGAGCTGTTTTTT. Amino acid sequence: CASSLGSGVAGELFF.

The chain employs TRBV10-3 and TRBJ2-5, with 9 bases matching TRBD1. The V and J ends lost 4 bases and 4 bases, in that order; junction bases with no gene match: 4. This CDR3 comprises 14 residues. CDR1 and CDR2 from the germline V gene are ENHRY and SYGVKD. The CDR3 loop reads CAISGDRAPETQYF. The DNA for the CDR3 is TGTGCCATCAGTGGGGACAGGGCCCCAGAGACCCAGTACTTC.

The V call is TRBV11-2, the J call TRBJ2-7; 8 nucleotides match TRBD1. Germline V CDR1 and CDR2: SGHAT, FQNNGV. The CDR3 consists of 13 residues. V lost 5 bases and J lost 4; bases outside the gene matches: 4. The CDR3 reads CASSRDRRYEQYF. For the CDR3, the DNA is TGTGCCAGCAGCCGGGACAGGCGATACGAGCAGTACTTC.

The chain employs TRBV24-1 and TRBJ2-7; the match to TRBD1 covers 8 bases. The germline gives CDR1 KGHDR, CDR2 SFDVKD. Trimming took 4 bases from V and 0 from J; bases not matched to a gene: 4. The CDR3 has 15 residues. The CDR3 nucleotides are TGTGCCACCAGTGAGGGGGACAGGAGCTCCTACGAGCAGTACTTC. Its protein is CATSEGDRSSYEQYF.

V gene TRBV12-3 or TRBV12-4 combines with J gene TRBJ1-2; D uncertain. V lost 3 bases and J lost 4, with 9 bases in between. The CDR3 is made up of 13 amino acids. The CDR3 loop reads CASSLKGGYGYTF. CDR3 DNA: TGTGCCAGCAGTTTGAAGGGAGGCTATGGCTACACCTTC.

In nucleotides, the CDR3 is TGCAGCGGAAGACGGGGGAAAAACACCGGGGAGCTGTTTTTT. This codes for CSGRRGKNTGELFF. The J gene is TRBJ2-2, the V gene TRBV29-1; a possible D gene is TRBD2 (6 bases). This CDR3 contains 14 residues. The V gene's germline CDR1 is SQVTM and CDR2 ANQGSEA. V dropped 7 bases and J dropped 2 bases, with 14 bases sitting between them.

The chain couples TRBV6-5 to TRBJ1-2; 7 bases map to TRBD1. Trimming at V came to 7 bases and at J to 4 bases, leaving 9 bases not matched to a gene. This CDR3 has 14 amino acids. The germline V gene has CDR1 MNHEY and CDR2 SVGAGI. The CDR3 region is CASTPGQNSYGYTF. The CDR3 coding sequence is TGTGCCAGCACCCCGGGACAGAATAGCTATGGCTACACCTTC.

The gene calls are TRBV19 and TRBJ1-1; 7 bases align to TRBD1. The V gene end was trimmed by 2 bases and the J gene end by 4 bases; junction bases not matched to a gene: 13. CDR1 is LNHDA, CDR2 SQIVND, per germline (reference sequence). The CDR3 has 17 residues. CDR3 sequence (DNA): TGTGCCAGTAGTATAAGAAGGGGGCGCGGGTGGGGCACTGAAGCTTTCTTT. The encoded protein is CASSIRRGRGWGTEAFF.

J is TRBJ1-1 and V is TRBV2; possible D gene TRBD1, 6 bases. V was shortened by 2 bases and J by 8 bases, with 12 bases between the two germline ends. Germline values: CDR1 SNHLY, CDR2 FYNNEI. The CDR3 is made up of 13 amino acids. The CDR3 DNA reads as TGTGCCAGCAGTGAAAGCCTTACAGGGGAAGCTTTCTTT. It encodes CASSESLTGEAFF.

The rearrangement joins TRBV4-1 to TRBJ1-5, with 9 positions matching TRBD1. Trimming cost V 4 bases and J 6 bases; bases outside gene matches: 7. Germline V lookup: CDR1 MGHRA, CDR2 YSYEKL. The CDR3 loop spans 15 amino acids. The chain's CDR3 is CASSLTGGQGQPQHF. In nucleotides, the CDR3 is TGCGCCAGCAGCCTCACAGGGGGCCAGGGTCAGCCCCAGCATTTT.

This clone showed up just once. The rearrangement uses TRBV4-1 and TRBJ1-2, with 8 bases matching TRBD1. The V gene's germline CDR1 is MGHRA and CDR2 YSYEKL. The CDR3 totals 13 residues. The J segment lost 7 bases and the V segment lost 1 base, leaving 2 bases of the junction unmatched. The CDR3 is CASSQADRAGYTF. In DNA, the CDR3 is TGCGCCAGCAGCCAAGCGGACAGGGCTGGCTACACCTTC.

This clone occurred once. This chain connects TRBV24-1 to TRBJ2-5; tentative D call: TRBD1 (6 bases). Germline values: CDR1 KGHDR, CDR2 SFDVKD. The CDR3 is made up of 15 amino acids. The V end lost 2 bases, the J end lost 2 bases, and 11 bases lay between the germline ends. CDR3: CATSDYRDNQETQYF. As DNA, the CDR3 is TGTGCCACCAGTGATTACCGGGACAATCAAGAGACCCAGTACTTC.

This chain uses TRBV27 with TRBJ1-2; maybe TRBD1 (6 bases). The CDR3 runs to 12 residues. Between the trimmed V and J ends, which lost 6 bases and 4 bases, there was a span of 9 bases. Per the germline V gene, CDR1 is MNHEY and CDR2 is SMNVEV (reference sequence). The CDR3 nucleotides are TGTGCCAGCAGGGGGGCCCCCTATGGCTACACCTTC. It is translated as CASRGAPYGYTF.

The gene calls are TRBV5-1 and TRBJ1-2; 11 bases line up with TRBD1. CDR1 and CDR2 from the germline V gene are SGHRS and YFSETQ. V gave up 4 bases and J gave up 7 bases; unmatched junction bases: 12. There are 16 residues in the CDR3. The CDR3 region has the DNA TGCGCCAGCAGCGTGGACCCCGGGACAGGGGGTGTTGGCTACACCTTC. This sequence encodes CASSVDPGTGGVGYTF.

CDR3 nucleotides: TGTGCCATCAGTGATAAGGGCCGGGGAGCCGGGGAGCTGTTTTTT. Translation gives CAISDKGRGAGELFF. The genes are TRBV10-3 and TRBJ2-2; D may be TRBD2 (5 bases). This CDR3 is 15 amino acids long. The V and J ends lost 3 bases and 6 bases respectively, with 14 bases between them. Per the germline V gene, CDR1 is ENHRY and CDR2 is SYGVKD.

The chain couples TRBV10-1 to TRBJ1-2; TRBD1 aligns across 9 bases. Trimming took 5 bases from V and 3 from J; bases not matched to a gene: 1. Germline assignment: CDR1 WNHNN and CDR2 SYGVQD (reference sequence). This CDR3 comprises 13 residues. CDR3 sequence (DNA): TGCGCCAGCAGTTGGGACAGGGACTATGGCTACACCTTC. Amino acids: CASSWDRDYGYTF.

The chain is built from TRBV5-1 and TRBJ2-1; no firm D call. Trimming shortened V by 3 bases and J by 7 bases, and 5 bases separated the two germline ends. The CDR3 spans 11 residues. Germline CDR1 is SGHRS and CDR2 is YFSETQ. The DNA of the CDR3 is TGCGCCAGCAGCTCTTCTAATGAGCAGTTCTTC. The encoded protein is CASSSSNEQFF.

The chain recombines TRBV7-9 with TRBJ2-5; 8 nucleotides align to TRBD1. This CDR3 region has 15 residues. Looked up from germline, CDR1 is SEHNR and CDR2 is FQNEAQ (reference sequence). Trimming cost V 4 bases and J 5 bases; bases outside gene matches: 9. The DNA of the CDR3 is TGTGCCAGCAGCTATGGACAGGGATTGACGGAGACCCAGTACTTC. Protein: CASSYGQGLTETQYF.

V gene TRBV6-1 combines with J gene TRBJ2-1; 7 bases agree with TRBD2. Unmatched junction bases numbered 4, after V lost 0 bases and J lost 2 bases. This CDR3 region has 16 residues. Germline V CDR1 and CDR2: MNHNS, SASEGT. The chain's CDR3 is CASSEAGGGAYNEQFF. DNA for the CDR3: TGTGCCAGCAGTGAAGCGGGTGGGGGGGCCTACAATGAGCAGTTCTTC.

This chain uses TRBV10-3 with TRBJ2-2; D possibly corresponds to TRBD1 (6 bases). Germline assignment: CDR1 ENHRY and CDR2 SYGVKD. The CDR3 sequence is 15 residues long. V lost 8 bases and J lost 5, with 18 bases in between. For the CDR3, the DNA is TGTGCCATCGGAGTGAAGGACAGTACAACCGGGGAGCTGTTTTTT. This encodes CAIGVKDSTTGELFF.

The V call is TRBV10-3, the J call TRBJ2-1, with a tentative D call TRBD1 (5 bases). Trimming pared 7 bases from V and 7 bases from J, leaving 17 bases between. Germline V lookup: CDR1 ENHRY, CDR2 SYGVKD. The CDR3 is 14 amino acids. CDR3 sequence: CAITTGREGNEQFF. In DNA form, the CDR3 reads TGTGCCATCACGACGGGCAGGGAAGGGAATGAGCAGTTCTTC.

At least ten counts were recorded for this clone. The chain links TRBV5-1 to TRBJ1-5; 10 bases fit TRBD1. The CDR3 consists of 14 residues. V was clipped by 0 bases and J by 6 bases; unmatched bases: 0. In germline, CDR1 is SGHRS, CDR2 YFSETQ. This CDR3 reads CASSLGQGAQPQHF. Written as DNA, the CDR3 is TGCGCCAGCAGCTTGGGACAGGGGGCTCAGCCCCAGCATTTT.

This clone was detected only once. The chain has TRBV24-1 and TRBJ2-3; D not resolved. In germline, CDR1 is KGHDR, CDR2 SFDVKD. V was cut by 4 bases and J by 0 bases, with 7 bases left in between. The CDR3 runs 14 residues. The CDR3: CATSDTGSTDTQYF. DNA of the CDR3: TGTGCCACCAGTGACACCGGGAGCACAGATACGCAGTATTTT.

The genes are TRBV11-3 and TRBJ2-2, with a possible D match to TRBD2 (6 bases). Germline CDR1 and CDR2: SGHNT and YENEEA. The CDR3 contains 17 residues. Trimming shortened V by 5 bases and J by 5 bases, and 21 bases separated the two germline ends. The CDR3 DNA reads as TGTGCCAGCAGCCCCACGAGGGGCGGCGCGGGGACCGGGGAGCTGTTTTTT. Protein sequence: CASSPTRGGAGTGELFF.

This rearrangement joins TRBV5-1 to TRBJ1-2; no clear D. V was pared by 6 bases and J by 7 bases, with 13 bases between. The CDR3 runs 12 residues. Germline CDR1 is SGHRS and CDR2 is YFSETQ. The CDR3 here is CASKPTEGGYTF. The CDR3 DNA follows: TGCGCCAGCAAACCCACAGAGGGTGGCTACACCTTC.

The V call is TRBV13, the J call TRBJ2-1, with TRBD1 as a possible D gene (6 bases). This CDR3 has 15 residues. Germline V gives CDR1 PRHDT, CDR2 FYEKMQ (reference sequence). Trimming left V 6 bases short and J 4 bases short, with 16 bases between. This chain's CDR3 is CASSFRPDSYNEQFF. CDR3 DNA: TGTGCCAGCAGTTTTCGCCCGGACAGTTACAATGAGCAGTTCTTC.

V gene TRBV6-5 combines with J gene TRBJ2-3; D ambiguous. The CDR3 sequence is 16 residues long. The V and J ends lost 0 bases and 2 bases respectively, with 12 bases between them. Germline values: CDR1 MNHEY, CDR2 SVGAGI. The CDR3 here is CASSYSQISSTDTQYF. For the CDR3, the DNA is TGTGCCAGCAGTTACTCGCAGATTTCCTCCACAGATACGCAGTATTTT.

The chain uses TRBV7-9 and TRBJ1-4, with TRBD1 matching 10 bases. Germline V gives CDR1 SEHNR, CDR2 FQNEAQ (reference sequence). V lost 5 bases and J lost 4; bases outside the gene matches: 10. CDR3 size: 17 residues. CDR3 sequence reads: CASSPRTGGTFNEKLFF. The CDR3 DNA is TGTGCCAGCAGCCCTCGGACAGGGGGGACTTTTAATGAAAAACTGTTTTTT.

The rearrangement links TRBV19 to TRBJ2-3; perhaps TRBD2 as D (5 bases). Germline CDR1 and CDR2: LNHDA and SQIVND (reference sequence). The CDR3 extends over 14 amino acids. Trimming took 2 bases from V and 3 from J, leaving 9 bases between them. CDR3 sequence: CASSISSGTDTQYF. Written as DNA, the CDR3 is TGTGCCAGTAGTATAAGTTCGGGGACAGATACGCAGTATTTT.

This sequence joins TRBV3-1 (or the pseudogene TRBV3-2) and TRBJ2-5; 8 bases match TRBD1. V shed 1 base and J 6 bases; nucleotides not matched to a gene: 16. CDR1 is LGHDT, CDR2 YNNKEL, per germline (reference sequence). CDR3 length: 18 residues. The CDR3 protein is CASSQGHGQGRRAKTQYF. CDR3 bases: TGTGCCAGCAGCCAAGGACATGGACAGGGTCGACGCGCAAAGACCCAGTACTTC.